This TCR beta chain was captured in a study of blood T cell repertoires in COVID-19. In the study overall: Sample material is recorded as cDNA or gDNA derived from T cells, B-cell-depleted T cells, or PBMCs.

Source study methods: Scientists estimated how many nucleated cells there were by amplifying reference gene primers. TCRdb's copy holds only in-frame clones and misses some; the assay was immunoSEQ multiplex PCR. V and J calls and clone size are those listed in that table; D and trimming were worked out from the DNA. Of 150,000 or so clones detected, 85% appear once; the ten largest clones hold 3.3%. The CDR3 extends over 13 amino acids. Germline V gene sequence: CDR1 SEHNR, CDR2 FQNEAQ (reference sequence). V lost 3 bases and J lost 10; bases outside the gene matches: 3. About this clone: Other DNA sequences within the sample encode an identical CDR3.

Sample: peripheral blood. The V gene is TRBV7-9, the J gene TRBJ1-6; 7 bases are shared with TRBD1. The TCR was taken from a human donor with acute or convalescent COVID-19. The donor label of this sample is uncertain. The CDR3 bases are TGTGCCAGCAGCTTGGGACAGAACTCACCCCTCCACTTT. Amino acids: CASSLGQNSPLHF.